The 4 T cell receptor beta chains presented below share a single source sample, sequenced in a study of beta chain features in type 1 diabetes. The entirety of the isolated RNA underwent reverse transcription, so expressed TCRB transcripts were sequenced. Measured with immunoSEQ multiplex PCR; TCRdb has only the in-frame clones, and not every one. The repertoire holds 35,000 to 50,000 clones, 50% seen once, with 0.2% to 0.3% in the top ten. The material sequenced was stem cell memory CD4+ T cells from blood. The receptors here all came from a woman aged 30 to 39 in good health.

V is TRBV15 and J is TRBJ2-3; D unclear. CDR1 and CDR2 from the germline V gene are LNHNV and YYDKDF (reference sequence). The CDR3 has 12 residues. Trimming took off 1 base at V and 6 bases at J, with 5 bases between the two ends. The CDR3 reads CATSRARDTQYF. The DNA for the CDR3 is TGTGCCACCAGCAGAGCTCGGGATACGCAGTATTTT.

The chain joins TRBV28 to TRBJ2-7; 8 nucleotides align to TRBD2. The CDR3 covers 14 residues. Germline V CDR1 and CDR2: MDHEN, SYDVKM. J gave up 0 bases and V 7 bases, and 5 bases lay outside the gene matches. The chain's CDR3 is CASIPGGRSYEQYF. CDR3 nucleotide sequence: TGTGCCAGCATCCCGGGAGGGCGCTCCTACGAGCAGTACTTC.

The chain combines TRBV5-4 with TRBJ1-3; D might be TRBD1 (6 bases). Germline lookup yields CDR1 SGHNT and CDR2 YYREEE (reference sequence). There are 14 residues in the CDR3. Trimming removed 4 bases from V and 2 bases from J, with 10 bases in between. CDR3 nucleotide sequence: TGTGCCAGCAGCATACAGGGTCCTGGAAACACCATATATTTT. It yields the protein CASSIQGPGNTIYF.

This chain connects TRBV28 to TRBJ2-2, with 7 bases matching TRBD1. Germline V gene data show CDR1 as MDHEN and CDR2 as SYDVKM. V trimming: 4 bases; J trimming: 5 bases; junction bases outside the gene matches: 4. The CDR3 sequence is 14 residues long. The CDR3 DNA is TGTGCCAGCAGTTCGGACAGGAGAACCGGGGAGCTGTTTTTT. Amino acid sequence: CASSSDRRTGELFF.